Each of the 16 T cell receptor beta chains below was sequenced from the same sample in a study of control samples from healthy donors and cancer patients. Measured with immunoSEQ multiplex PCR; TCRdb has only the in-frame clones, and not every one. The profile shows 99,000 or so clones, around 80% of them singletons. Sequencing was carried out using blood. These TCRs come from a man aged 55 to 70 in good health.

This clone was recorded only once. The V call is TRBV6-6, the J call TRBJ2-2, with 10 bases fitting TRBD1. After removal of 8 bases from V and 2 bases from J, the junction contained 8 bases not matched to a gene. Germline loops: CDR1 MNHNY, CDR2 SVGAGI (reference sequence). The CDR3 runs 16 residues. The chain's CDR3 is CASAEGDRGNTGELFF. The CDR3 bases are TGTGCCAGCGCGGAAGGGGACAGGGGTAACACCGGGGAGCTGTTTTTT.

The CDR3 region is CASNPGTGTDTQYF. CDR3 coding DNA: TGTGCCAGCAACCCCGGGACTGGCACAGATACGCAGTATTTT. This chain joins TRBV7-9 and TRBJ2-3, with D possibly matching TRBD2 (6 bases). The CDR3 is 14 residues long. V shed 7 bases and J shed 1 base, with 12 bases lying between them. From germline, CDR1 is SEHNR and CDR2 FQNEAQ (reference sequence). Full variable domain (outside the CDR3, taken from reference TRBV7-9 and TRBJ2-3): DTGVSQNPRHKITKRGQNVTFRCDPISEHNRLYWYRQTLGQGPEFLTYFQNEAQLEKSRLLSDRFSAERPKGSFSTLEIQRTEQGDSAMYLCASNPGTGTDTQYFGPGTRLTVL.

The V and J genes are TRBV12-5 and TRBJ1-1; 8 bases map to TRBD1. Germline V CDR1 and CDR2: LGHNT, FRNRAP. This CDR3 has 14 amino acids. V shed 6 bases, J shed 6 bases, and the junction held 9 bases outside the gene matches. CDR3 sequence reads: CASGDRGEGAEAFF. The CDR3 region has the DNA TGTGCTAGTGGCGACAGGGGAGAGGGGGCTGAAGCTTTCTTT.

The rearrangement uses TRBV5-6 and TRBJ1-3, with TRBD1 as a possible D gene (5 bases). Germline V gene data show CDR1 as SGHDT and CDR2 as YYEEEE. Trimming removed 4 bases at V and 0 bases at J, with 14 bases between. This CDR3 has 16 residues. CDR3 bases: TGTGCCAGCAGCCCCCCGGGGGACCTCTCTGGAAACACCATATATTTT. The encoded protein is CASSPPGDLSGNTIYF.

With respect to this clone: The same CDR3 also results from other DNA sequences found in this sample. The chain employs TRBV18 and TRBJ2-5; D is ambiguous. V was shortened by 3 bases and J by 1 base, with 3 bases between the two germline ends. The CDR3 has 12 amino acids. Germline assignment: CDR1 KGHSH and CDR2 LQKENI. The CDR3 DNA reads TGTGCCAGCTCACCGGCCCAAGAGACCCAGTACTTC. As protein: CASSPAQETQYF.

The count of this clone is one. V and J are TRBV7-8 and TRBJ1-2; no firm D call. The CDR3 has 15 amino acids. CDR1 is SGHVS, CDR2 FQNEAQ, per germline. The V and J ends lost 1 base and 4 bases respectively, with 13 bases between them. The CDR3 here is CASSLVAGETYGYTF. The CDR3 coding sequence is TGTGCCAGCAGCTTAGTTGCAGGAGAGACCTATGGCTACACCTTC.

The genes are TRBV15 and TRBJ1-4, with D maybe TRBD1 (6 bases). Germline values: CDR1 LNHNV, CDR2 YYDKDF (reference sequence). V was cut by 3 bases and J by 10 bases, with 21 bases left in between. This CDR3 is 16 amino acids long. The CDR3 region has the DNA TGTGCCACCAGCAGCGAAGGGCCCGGGGCCAGGGGAAAACTGTTTTTT. Translated, it gives CATSSEGPGARGKLFF.

As concerns this clone: Different DNA sequences within this sample yield the same CDR3. The J gene is TRBJ2-5, the V gene TRBV5-6; possible D gene TRBD2, 6 bases. CDR1 is SGHDT and CDR2 is YYEEEE in the germline V gene. Trimming took off 2 bases at V and 5 bases at J, with 10 bases between the two ends. CDR3 length: 13 residues. The CDR3 region has the DNA TGTGCCAGCAGCTTTGCAGGGAGGGAGACCCAGTACTTC. Its translation is CASSFAGRETQYF.

The chain employs TRBV7-8 and TRBJ2-5; TRBD2 agrees at 10 bases. Germline assignment: CDR1 SGHVS and CDR2 FQNEAQ. The CDR3 runs 15 residues. Trimming at V came to 5 bases and at J to 4 bases, leaving 7 bases not matched to a gene. The CDR3 nucleotides read TGTGCCAGCAGCCCCGCCCTAGCGGGGGTAGAGACCCAGTACTTC. This translates into CASSPALAGVETQYF.

This clone appeared once. V gene TRBV7-2 combines with J gene TRBJ2-7; 10 nucleotides align to TRBD2. V lost 5 bases and J lost 1; bases outside the gene matches: 8. CDR1 is SGHTA, CDR2 FQGNSA, per germline. This CDR3 spans 16 amino acids. The DNA of the CDR3 is TGTGCCAGCAGCCAGTCCTCTAGCGGGAGTTCCTACGAGCAGTACTTC. Its protein is CASSQSSSGSSYEQYF.

V usage is TRBV27 and J usage is TRBJ2-1; 10 bases align to TRBD2. The CDR3 has 16 amino acids. J was trimmed by 9 bases and V by 6 bases; bases with no gene match: 14. Germline V gives CDR1 MNHEY, CDR2 SMNVEV (reference sequence). CDR3 DNA: TGTGCCAGCAGGCCGGGGGCAGCGGGGGGGCGTGGTGAGCAGTTCTTC. Amino acid sequence: CASRPGAAGGRGEQFF.

The count of this clone is one. The chain uses TRBV19 and TRBJ2-1; 8 bases align to TRBD1. Unmatched junction bases numbered 8, after V lost 2 bases and J lost 8 bases. CDR1 and CDR2 (germline): LNHDA, SQIVND (reference sequence). The CDR3 sequence is 15 residues long. Written as DNA, the CDR3 is TGTGCCAGTAGTATAAACAGACAGGGGAACTATGAGCAGTTCTTC. Its protein product is CASSINRQGNYEQFF.

This clone showed up just a few times. The chain couples TRBV29-1 to TRBJ1-2; D may be TRBD1 (6 bases). V was shortened by 6 bases and J by 3 bases, with 14 bases between the two germline ends. From germline, CDR1 is SQVTM and CDR2 ANQGSEA. The CDR3 is 13 residues long. For the CDR3, the DNA is TGCAGCGTGGGGGCTAGCACGGACTATGGCTACACCTTC. Amino acids: CSVGASTDYGYTF.

The rearrangement joins TRBV5-3 to TRBJ2-7; D is unclear. TRBV5-3 is an ORF, and what it does is uncertain. This CDR3 has 12 residues. Trimming cost V 2 bases and J 4 bases, with 7 bases left between them. CDR3 in DNA: TGTGCCAGAAGCTTTTCGGAGTACGAGCAGTACTTC. Protein sequence: CARSFSEYEQYF.

The rearrangement joins TRBV6-6 to TRBJ2-5; maybe TRBD1 (8 bases). The CDR3 consists of 16 residues. Trimming shortened V by 6 bases and J by 4 bases, and 21 bases separated the two germline ends. Germline-derived CDR1 and CDR2 are MNHNY and SVGAGI (reference sequence). The CDR3 spells CASRPYRGGGVETQYF. CDR3 coding DNA: TGTGCCAGCAGACCATACAGGGGGGGAGGAGTAGAGACCCAGTACTTC.

This chain links TRBV5-6 with TRBJ2-7, with D perhaps matching TRBD1 or TRBD2 (5 bases each). Deletions cut 4 bases from V and 3 bases from J, with 14 bases between. Germline V gene data show CDR1 as SGHDT and CDR2 as YYEEEE. This CDR3 has 14 amino acids. The CDR3 DNA is TGTGCCAGCAGCATCCGGGACCAGTACTACGAGCAGTACTTC. Translation gives CASSIRDQYYEQYF. The full variable domain, in which reference TRBV5-6 and TRBJ2-7 provide the parts outside the CDR3, is DAGVTQSPTHLIKTRGQQVTLRCSPKSGHDTVSWYQQALGQGPQFIFQYYEEEERQRGNFPDRFSGHQFPNYSSELNVNALLLGDSALYLCASSIRDQYYEQYFGPGTRLTVT.